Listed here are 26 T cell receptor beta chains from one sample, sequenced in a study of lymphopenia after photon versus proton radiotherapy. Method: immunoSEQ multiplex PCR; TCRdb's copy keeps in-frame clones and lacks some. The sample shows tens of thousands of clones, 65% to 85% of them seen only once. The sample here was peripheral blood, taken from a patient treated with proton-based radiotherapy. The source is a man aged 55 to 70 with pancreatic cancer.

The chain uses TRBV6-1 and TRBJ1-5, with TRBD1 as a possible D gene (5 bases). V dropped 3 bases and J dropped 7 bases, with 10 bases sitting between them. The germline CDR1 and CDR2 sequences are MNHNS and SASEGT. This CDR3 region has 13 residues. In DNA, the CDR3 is TGTGCCAGCAGTGACAGGGAAGAACAGCCCCAGCATTTT. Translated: CASSDREEQPQHF.

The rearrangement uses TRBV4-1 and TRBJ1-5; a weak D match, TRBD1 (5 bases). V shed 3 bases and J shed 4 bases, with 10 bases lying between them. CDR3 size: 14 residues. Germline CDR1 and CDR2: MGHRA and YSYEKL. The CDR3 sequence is CASSQWTTNQPQHF. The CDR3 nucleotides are TGCGCCAGCAGCCAGTGGACAACTAATCAGCCCCAGCATTTT.

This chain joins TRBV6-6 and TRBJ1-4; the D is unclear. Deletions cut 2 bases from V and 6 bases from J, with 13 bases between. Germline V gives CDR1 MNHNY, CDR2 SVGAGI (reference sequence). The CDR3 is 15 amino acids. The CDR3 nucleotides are TGTGCCAGCAGTTACAGGACGGGTCTGGATGAAAAACTGTTTTTT. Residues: CASSYRTGLDEKLFF.

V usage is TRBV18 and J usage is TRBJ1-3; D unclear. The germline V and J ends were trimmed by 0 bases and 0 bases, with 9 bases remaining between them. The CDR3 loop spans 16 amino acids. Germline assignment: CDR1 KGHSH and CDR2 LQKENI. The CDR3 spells CASSPPVGISGNTIYF. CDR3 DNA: TGTGCCAGCTCACCACCTGTGGGCATCTCTGGAAACACCATATATTTT.

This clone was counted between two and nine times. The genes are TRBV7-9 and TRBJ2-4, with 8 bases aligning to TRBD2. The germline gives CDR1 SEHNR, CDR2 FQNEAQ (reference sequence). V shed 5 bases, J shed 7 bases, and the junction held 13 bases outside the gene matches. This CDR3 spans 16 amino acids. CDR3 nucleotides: TGTGCCAGCAGCCAGTCGTTCGGAGCGGGAGTTAACATTCAGTACTTC. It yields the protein CASSQSFGAGVNIQYF.

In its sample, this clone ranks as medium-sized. The DNA of the CDR3 is TGTGCCAGCGCATTGGCCCCAGACAGGGCCGAGCAGTACTTC. As protein: CASALAPDRAEQYF. The J gene is TRBJ2-7, the V gene TRBV6-6; 7 nucleotides line up with TRBD1. This CDR3 is 14 amino acids long. Trimming took 8 bases from V and 6 from J; bases not matched to a gene: 13. The germline CDR1 and CDR2 sequences are MNHNY and SVGAGI (reference sequence).

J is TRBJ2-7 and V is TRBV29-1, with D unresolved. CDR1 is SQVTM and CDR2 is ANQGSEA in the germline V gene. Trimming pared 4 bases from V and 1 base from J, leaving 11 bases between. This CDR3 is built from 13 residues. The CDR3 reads CSVAQVPSYEQYF. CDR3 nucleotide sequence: TGCAGCGTTGCCCAAGTACCGTCCTACGAGCAGTACTTC.

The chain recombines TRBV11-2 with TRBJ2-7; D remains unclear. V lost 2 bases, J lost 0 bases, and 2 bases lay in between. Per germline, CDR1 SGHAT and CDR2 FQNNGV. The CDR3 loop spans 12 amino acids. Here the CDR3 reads CASSLSSYEQYF. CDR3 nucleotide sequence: TGTGCCAGCAGCTTAAGCTCCTACGAGCAGTACTTC. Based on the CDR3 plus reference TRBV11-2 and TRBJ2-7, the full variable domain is EAGVAQSPRYKIIEKRQSVAFWCNPISGHATLYWYQQILGQGPKLLIQFQNNGVVDDSQLPKDRFSAERLKGVDSTLKIQPAKLEDSAVYLCASSLSSYEQYFGPGTRLTVT.

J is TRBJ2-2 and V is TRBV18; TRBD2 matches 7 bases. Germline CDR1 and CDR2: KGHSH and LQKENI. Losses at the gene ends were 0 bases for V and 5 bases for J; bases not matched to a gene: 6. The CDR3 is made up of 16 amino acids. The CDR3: CASSPPGTTPTGELFF. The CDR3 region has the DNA TGTGCCAGCTCACCACCCGGGACTACTCCTACCGGGGAGCTGTTTTTT. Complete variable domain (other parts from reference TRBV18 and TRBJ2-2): NAGVMQNPRHLVRRRGQEARLRCSPMKGHSHVYWYRQLPEEGLKFMVYLQKENIIDESGMPKERFSAEFPKEGPSILRIQQVVRGDSAAYFCASSPPGTTPTGELFFGEGSRLTVL.

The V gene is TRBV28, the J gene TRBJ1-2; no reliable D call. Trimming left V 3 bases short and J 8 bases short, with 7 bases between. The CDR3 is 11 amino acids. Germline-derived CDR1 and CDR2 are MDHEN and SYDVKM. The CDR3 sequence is CASSLRRGYTF. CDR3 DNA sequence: TGTGCCAGCAGTTTGAGGAGGGGCTACACCTTC.

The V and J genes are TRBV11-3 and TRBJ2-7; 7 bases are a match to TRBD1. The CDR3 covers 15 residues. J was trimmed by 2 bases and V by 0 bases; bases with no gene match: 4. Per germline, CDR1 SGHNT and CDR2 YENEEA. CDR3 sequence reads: CASSLDGTATYEQYF. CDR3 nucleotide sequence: TGTGCCAGCAGCTTAGACGGGACAGCAACCTACGAGCAGTACTTC.

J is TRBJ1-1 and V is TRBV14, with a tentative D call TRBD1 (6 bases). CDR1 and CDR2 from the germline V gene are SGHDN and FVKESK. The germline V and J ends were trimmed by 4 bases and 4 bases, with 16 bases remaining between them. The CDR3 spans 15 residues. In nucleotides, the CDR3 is TGTGCCAGCAGCCTACGAACAGGGAGGTCCACTGAAGCTTTCTTT. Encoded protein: CASSLRTGRSTEAFF.

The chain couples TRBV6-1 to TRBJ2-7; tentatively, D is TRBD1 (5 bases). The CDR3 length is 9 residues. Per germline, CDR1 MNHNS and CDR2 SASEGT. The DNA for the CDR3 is TGTGCCAGCAGAAGGGGTAGGGTAGTC. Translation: CASRRGRVV.

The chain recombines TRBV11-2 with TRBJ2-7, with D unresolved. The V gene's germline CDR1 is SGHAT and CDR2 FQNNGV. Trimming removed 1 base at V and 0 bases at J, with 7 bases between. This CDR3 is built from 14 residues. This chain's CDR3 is CASSLGFSSYEQYF. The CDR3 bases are TGTGCCAGCAGCTTAGGATTCAGCTCCTACGAGCAGTACTTC.

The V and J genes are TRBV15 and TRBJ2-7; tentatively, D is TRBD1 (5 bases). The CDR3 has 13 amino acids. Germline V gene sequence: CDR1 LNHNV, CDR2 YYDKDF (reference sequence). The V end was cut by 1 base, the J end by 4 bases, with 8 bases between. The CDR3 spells CATSRGSGYEQYF. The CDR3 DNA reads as TGTGCCACCAGCAGAGGATCAGGGTACGAGCAGTACTTC.

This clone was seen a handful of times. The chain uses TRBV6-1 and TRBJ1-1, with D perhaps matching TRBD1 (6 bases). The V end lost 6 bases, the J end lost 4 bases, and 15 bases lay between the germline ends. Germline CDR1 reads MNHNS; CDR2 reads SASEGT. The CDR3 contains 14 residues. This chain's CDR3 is CASSENRVVTEAFF. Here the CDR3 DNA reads TGTGCCAGCAGCGAAAACAGGGTAGTCACTGAAGCTTTCTTT.

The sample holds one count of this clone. CDR3 DNA: TGTGCCAGCAGCCCCCCGCTAGCCTTTAACTACGAGCAGTACTTC. Translated: CASSPPLAFNYEQYF. The rearrangement joins TRBV28 to TRBJ2-7; tentatively, D is TRBD2 (5 bases). The germline V gene encodes CDR1 MDHEN and CDR2 SYDVKM. The CDR3 has 15 residues. Trimming took off 6 bases at V and 3 bases at J, with 18 bases between the two ends. The variable domain in full, completed from reference TRBV28 and TRBJ2-7, reads DVKVTQSSRYLVKRTGEKVFLECVQDMDHENMFWYRQDPGLGLRLIYFSYDVKMKEKGDIPEGYSVSREKKERFSLILESASTNQTSMYLCASSPPLAFNYEQYFGPGTRLTVT.

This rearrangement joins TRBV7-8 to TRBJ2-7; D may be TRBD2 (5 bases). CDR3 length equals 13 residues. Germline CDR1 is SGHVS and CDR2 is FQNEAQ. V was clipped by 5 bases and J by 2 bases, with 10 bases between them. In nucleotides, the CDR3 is TGTGCCAGCAGCCCCCTGGAGGCCTACGAGCAGTACTTC. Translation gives CASSPLEAYEQYF.

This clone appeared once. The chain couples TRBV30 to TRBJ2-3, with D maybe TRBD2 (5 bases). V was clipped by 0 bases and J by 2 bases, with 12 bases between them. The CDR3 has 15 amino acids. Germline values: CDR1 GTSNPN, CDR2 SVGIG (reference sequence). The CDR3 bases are TGTGCCTGGAGTGTACGCGAGCGGTACACAGATACGCAGTATTTT. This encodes CAWSVRERYTDTQYF.

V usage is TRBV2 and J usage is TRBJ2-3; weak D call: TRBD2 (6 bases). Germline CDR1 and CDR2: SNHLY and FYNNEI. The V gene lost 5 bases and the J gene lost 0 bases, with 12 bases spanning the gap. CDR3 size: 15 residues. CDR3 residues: CASSTGGASTDTQYF. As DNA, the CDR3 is TGTGCCAGCAGTACGGGCGGGGCAAGCACAGATACGCAGTATTTT. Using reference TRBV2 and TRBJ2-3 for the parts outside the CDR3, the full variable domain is EPEVTQTPSHQVTQMGQEVILRCVPISNHLYFYWYRQILGQKVEFLVSFYNNEISEKSEIFDDQFSVERPDGSNFTLKIRSTKLEDSAMYFCASSTGGASTDTQYFGPGTRLTVL.

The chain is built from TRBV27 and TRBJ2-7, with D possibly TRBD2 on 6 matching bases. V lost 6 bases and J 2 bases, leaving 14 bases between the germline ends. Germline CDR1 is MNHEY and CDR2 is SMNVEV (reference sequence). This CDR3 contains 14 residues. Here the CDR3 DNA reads TGTGCCAGCAGGCAGGGCGGGGTGGCCTACGAGCAGTACTTC. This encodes CASRQGGVAYEQYF.

This CDR3 is CASSIFTSTNEKLFF. The CDR3 nucleotides are TGTGCCAGCAGCATCTTTACCTCAACTAATGAAAAACTGTTTTTT. The chain combines TRBV7-9 with TRBJ1-4, with unresolved D. V shed 5 bases and J shed 0 bases, with 10 bases lying between them. CDR1 and CDR2 (germline): SEHNR, FQNEAQ (reference sequence). CDR3 size: 15 residues.

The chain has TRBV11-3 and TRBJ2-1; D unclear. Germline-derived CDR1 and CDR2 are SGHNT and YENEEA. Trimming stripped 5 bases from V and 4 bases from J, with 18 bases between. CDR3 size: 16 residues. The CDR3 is CASSPALGDKYNEQFF. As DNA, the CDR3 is TGTGCCAGCAGCCCTGCCTTAGGAGACAAATACAATGAGCAGTTCTTC.

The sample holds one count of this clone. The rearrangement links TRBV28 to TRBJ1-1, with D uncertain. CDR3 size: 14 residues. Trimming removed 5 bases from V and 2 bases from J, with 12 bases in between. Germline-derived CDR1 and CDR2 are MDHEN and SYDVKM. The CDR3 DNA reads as TGTGCCAGCAGTCCTTTGCGGAGCAACACTGAAGCTTTCTTT. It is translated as CASSPLRSNTEAFF.

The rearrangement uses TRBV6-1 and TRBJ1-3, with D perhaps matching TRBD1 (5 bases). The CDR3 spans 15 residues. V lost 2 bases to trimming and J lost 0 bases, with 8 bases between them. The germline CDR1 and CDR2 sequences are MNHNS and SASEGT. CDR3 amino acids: CASSETGGSGNTIYF. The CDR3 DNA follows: TGTGCCAGCAGTGAAACAGGCGGCTCTGGAAACACCATATATTTT.

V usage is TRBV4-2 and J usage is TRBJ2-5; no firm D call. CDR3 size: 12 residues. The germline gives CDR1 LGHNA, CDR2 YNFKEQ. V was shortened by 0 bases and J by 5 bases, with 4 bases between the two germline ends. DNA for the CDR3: TGTGCCAGCAGCCAAGATCACGAGACCCAGTACTTC. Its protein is CASSQDHETQYF.